The 19 T cell receptor beta chains given below trace back to one sample, sequenced in a study of T-cell reconstitution after alpha-beta-depleted transplantation in children. Unique molecular identifiers were built into the TCRbeta library. TCRdb ran MiXCR on the PCR reads and lists one entry per CDR3 protein. The data hold 900,000 or so distinct CDR3 sequences, with roughly 16% observed a single time. The sample here was PBMCs, mostly from graft donor cells, taken 360 days after TCRalphabeta/CD19-depleted stem cell transplant. The receptors were gathered from a male patient younger than 18 who had a stem cell transplant for acute lymphoblastic leukemia, so the T cells may come from the graft donor.

Only a few counts were recorded for this clonotype. The junction differs from germline at one of its ends, possibly a read error. This rearrangement joins TRBV5-5 to TRBJ2-7, with 10 bases that match TRBD2. Germline CDR1 SGHKS, CDR2 YYEKEE (reference sequence). CDR3 length equals 12 residues. The CDR3 DNA reads TGTGCCAGCAGCCTACTTAGCGGGAGGAGGAACTTC. Translating it yields CASSLLSGRRNF.

The rearrangement joins TRBV29-1 to TRBJ2-7; TRBD1 agrees at 9 bases. Germline V CDR1 and CDR2: SQVTM, ANQGSEA. V was clipped by 5 bases and J by 5 bases; unmatched bases: 7. This CDR3 has 13 residues. The CDR3 loop reads CSVYRGREHEQYF. The CDR3 DNA follows: TGCAGCGTTTACAGGGGGCGCGAACACGAGCAGTACTTC.

In its sample, this clonotype was seen a few times. This chain uses TRBV20-1 with TRBJ2-1, with 8 bases identical to TRBD2. The CDR3 has 15 amino acids. The V gene end was trimmed by 2 bases and the J gene end by 0 bases; junction bases not matched to a gene: 3. Germline CDR1 reads DFQATT; CDR2 reads SNEGSKA (reference sequence). CDR3 amino acids: CSARPLAGSYNEQFF. The DNA of the CDR3 is TGCAGTGCTAGACCCCTAGCGGGCTCCTACAATGAGCAGTTCTTC.

This clonotype occurred a few times. This rearrangement joins TRBV5-6 to TRBJ2-7, with TRBD2 as a possible D gene (5 bases). This CDR3 is built from 19 residues. V lost 4 bases and J 2 bases, leaving 28 bases between the germline ends. Germline V gene lookup returns CDR1 SGHDT and CDR2 YYEEEE. The CDR3 reads CASSRARSIWRALTYEQYF. CDR3 DNA sequence: TGTGCCAGCAGCAGGGCCAGATCGATATGGCGGGCCCTAACCTACGAGCAGTACTTC. Complete variable domain (other parts from reference TRBV5-6 and TRBJ2-7): DAGVTQSPTHLIKTRGQQVTLRCSPKSGHDTVSWYQQALGQGPQFIFQYYEEEERQRGNFPDRFSGHQFPNYSSELNVNALLLGDSALYLCASSRARSIWRALTYEQYFGPGTRLTVT.

This clonotype came up a few times. The chain carries TRBV20-1 and TRBJ1-1, with TRBD1 identical over 8 bases. Germline lookup yields CDR1 DFQATT and CDR2 SNEGSKA (reference sequence). CDR3 size: 12 residues. V lost 6 bases, J lost 4 bases, and 4 bases stayed unmatched. CDR3 loop: CSAKQGGTEAFF. CDR3 nucleotide sequence: TGCAGTGCGAAACAGGGGGGCACTGAAGCTTTCTTT.

In its sample, this clonotype was seen a few times. This chain links TRBV12-3 or TRBV12-4 with TRBJ2-1; 9 nucleotides agree with TRBD2. V gave up 9 bases and J gave up 2 bases; unmatched junction bases: 8. This CDR3 has 15 residues. Here the CDR3 DNA reads TGTGCCAGTAAGCTCTTAGCGGGGGCCTACAATGAGCAGTTCTTC. It codes for CASKLLAGAYNEQFF.

The table lists this clonotype with many counts. The CDR3 nucleotides read TGTGCCAGCAGCCAAGGGAATAGCAATCAGCCCCAGCATTTT. This gives the protein CASSQGNSNQPQHF. This chain uses TRBV3-1 with TRBJ1-5; D is unresolved. CDR3 length equals 14 residues. Trimming left V 1 base short and J 0 bases short, with 4 bases between. The germline V gene encodes CDR1 LGHDT and CDR2 YNNKEL (reference sequence).

J is TRBJ1-3 and V is TRBV12-3 or TRBV12-4; D gene unclear. CDR3 length equals 16 residues. The V gene lost 6 bases and the J gene lost 2 bases, with 17 bases spanning the gap. The CDR3 protein is CASRSAWAGTGNTIYF. In nucleotides, the CDR3 is TGTGCCAGCAGGTCCGCGTGGGCAGGAACTGGAAACACCATATATTTT.

This clonotype was seen at least ten times. The chain carries TRBV7-3 and TRBJ2-1, with 9 bases identical to TRBD2. In germline, CDR1 is SGHTA, CDR2 FQGTGA. The CDR3 is made up of 17 amino acids. The V and J ends lost 1 base and 5 bases, in that order; junction bases with no gene match: 9. The DNA of the CDR3 is TGTGCCAGCAGCTTAATGGGCTATACTAGCGGGCACAATGAGCAGTTCTTC. Amino acid sequence: CASSLMGYTSGHNEQFF.

In its sample, this clonotype was seen a few times. J is TRBJ2-1 and V is TRBV12-3 or TRBV12-4; 11 nucleotides match TRBD2. The CDR3 sequence is 15 residues long. V was clipped by 2 bases and J by 8 bases; unmatched bases: 5. In nucleotides, the CDR3 is TGTGCCAGCAGTTTAACTAGCGGGAGTAAGTATGAGCAGTTCTTC. It specifies CASSLTSGSKYEQFF.

This clonotype was observed a few times. The chain carries TRBV3-1 and TRBJ2-4; D is unresolved. The ends were cut back, 0 bases at V and 6 bases at J, with 12 bases in the middle. Looked up from germline, CDR1 is LGHDT and CDR2 is YNNKEL (reference sequence). The CDR3 extends over 15 amino acids. CDR3 nucleotides: TGTGCCAGCAGCCAAGATCTCGAGGCAGGAAACATTCAGTACTTC. Protein product: CASSQDLEAGNIQYF. The whole variable domain, remainder taken from reference TRBV3-1 and TRBJ2-4, is DTAVSQTPKYLVTQMGNDKSIKCEQNLGHDTMYWYKQDSKKFLKIMFSYNNKELIINETVPNRFSPKSPDKAHLNLHINSLELGDSAVYFCASSQDLEAGNIQYFGAGTRLSVL.

Notes on this clonotype: Being one base from a much bigger clone, this may be a read error. The V call is TRBV6-2 or TRBV6-3, the J call TRBJ2-2; D ambiguous. This CDR3 contains 12 residues. Germline V gene data show CDR1 as MNHEY and CDR2 as SVGEGT. The V gene lost 5 bases and the J gene lost 6 bases, with 7 bases spanning the gap. In DNA form, the CDR3 reads TGTGCCAGCAGTGCTAGGCCCGGGGAGCTGTTTTTT. Protein product: CASSARPGELFF.

This clonotype occurred a few times. The chain recombines TRBV30 with TRBJ2-1; D is perhaps TRBD2 (5 bases). The CDR3 spans 15 residues. Germline assignment: CDR1 GTSNPN and CDR2 SVGIG (reference sequence). V was pared by 0 bases and J by 1 base, with 10 bases between. In DNA, the CDR3 is TGTGCCTGGAGTGTCCGAAGCGGATCCTACAATGAGCAGTTCTTC. Translation: CAWSVRSGSYNEQFF.

This clonotype was seen a few times. The chain is built from TRBV6-1 and TRBJ2-5, with D unclear. The CDR3 extends over 11 amino acids. Trimming removed 6 bases at V and 3 bases at J, with 5 bases between. Germline-derived CDR1 and CDR2 are MNHNS and SASEGT. The DNA for the CDR3 is TGTGCCAGCAGGACAAAAGAGACCCAGTACTTC. This codes for CASRTKETQYF.

This clonotype was seen a few times. The chain couples TRBV20-1 to TRBJ2-7; 8 bases align to TRBD2. J lost 3 bases, V lost 4 bases, and 8 bases had no gene match. Germline V gives CDR1 DFQATT, CDR2 SNEGSKA (reference sequence). This CDR3 has 14 amino acids. In nucleotides, the CDR3 is TGCAGTGCTACCGACCTAGCGGGTGTCTACGAGCAGTACTTC. This sequence encodes CSATDLAGVYEQYF.

This clonotype was observed a few times. The chain uses TRBV20-1 and TRBJ2-1; no clear D gene. Germline CDR1 and CDR2: DFQATT and SNEGSKA (reference sequence). The CDR3 has 14 residues. The V and J ends lost 4 bases and 0 bases respectively, with 10 bases between them. The CDR3 loop reads CSATPGGSYNEQFF. The CDR3 DNA sequence: TGCAGTGCTACACCGGGTGGCTCCTACAATGAGCAGTTCTTC.

This clonotype was seen at least ten times. The V gene is TRBV7-9, the J gene TRBJ2-5, with a weak D call TRBD1 (6 bases). CDR1 SEHNR and CDR2 FQNEAQ come from the germline V gene (reference sequence). V was clipped by 1 base and J by 1 base, with 10 bases between them. This CDR3 has 15 amino acids. The CDR3 region is CASSLGQGGQETQYF. For the CDR3, the DNA is TGTGCCAGCAGCTTAGGCCAAGGGGGCCAAGAGACCCAGTACTTC.

There are a few counts of this clonotype. The chain is built from TRBV4-2 and TRBJ2-1, with 9 bases that match TRBD1. Germline V lookup: CDR1 LGHNA, CDR2 YNFKEQ. Unmatched junction bases numbered 24, after V lost 4 bases and J lost 2 bases. The CDR3 runs to 22 residues. CDR3 protein: CASSPFLPRGQGFITPYNEQFF. The CDR3 coding sequence is TGTGCCAGCAGCCCATTTCTACCCCGGGGACAGGGCTTTATTACTCCCTACAATGAGCAGTTCTTC.

This clonotype appeared a few times. The genes are TRBV5-1 and TRBJ1-3; the D is unclear. Germline CDR1 SGHRS, CDR2 YFSETQ. The CDR3 has 13 residues. The germline V and J ends were trimmed by 4 bases and 4 bases, with 9 bases remaining between them. The CDR3 nucleotides are TGCGCCAGCAGCGAGGCAGTCGGAAACACCATATATTTT. Translation gives CASSEAVGNTIYF.